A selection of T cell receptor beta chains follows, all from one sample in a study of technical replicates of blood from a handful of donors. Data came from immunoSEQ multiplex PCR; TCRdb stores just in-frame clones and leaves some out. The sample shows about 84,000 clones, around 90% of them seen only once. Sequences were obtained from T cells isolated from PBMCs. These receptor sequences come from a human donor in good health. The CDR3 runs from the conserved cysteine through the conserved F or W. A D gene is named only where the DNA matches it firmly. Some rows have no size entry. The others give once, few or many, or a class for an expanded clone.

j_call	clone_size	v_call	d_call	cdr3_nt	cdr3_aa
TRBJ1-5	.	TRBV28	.	TGTGCCAGCAGTTTATACGCTCTCGTAGGGGATCAGCCCCAGCATTTT	CASSLYALVGDQPQHF
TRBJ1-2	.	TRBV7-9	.	TGTGCCAGCAGCTTAGTACAGGCGAGCTATGGCTACACCTTC	CASSLVQASYGYTF
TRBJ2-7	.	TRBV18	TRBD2	TGTGCCAGCTCACCGAGCGGGAACTACGAGCAGTACTTC	CASSPSGNYEQYF
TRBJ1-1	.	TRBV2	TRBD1	TGTGCCAGCAGAAAGACAGGGGGTAACACTGAAGCTTTCTTT	CASRKTGGNTEAFF
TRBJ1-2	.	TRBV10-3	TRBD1	TGTGCCATCAGTGCCCTACGGGGGACAGGGGGCGTAAACTATGGCTACACCTTC	CAISALRGTGGVNYGYTF
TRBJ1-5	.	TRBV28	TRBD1	TGTGCCAGCATCTCACAGGGGGCTCGAACCAATCAGCCCCAGCATTTT	CASISQGARTNQPQHF
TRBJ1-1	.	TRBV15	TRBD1	TGTGCCACCAGCAGAGACCCTTGGACAGGGGGCGAAAACACTGAAGCTTTCTTT	CATSRDPWTGGENTEAFF
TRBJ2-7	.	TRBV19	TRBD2	TGTGCCAGTAGTCCGGGACTAGCGGGAGGGACTACCTACGAGCAGTACTTC	CASSPGLAGGTTYEQYF
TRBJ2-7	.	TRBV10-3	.	TGTGCCATACGGGGGTCGGAGGGGCTCTACGAGCAGTACTTC	CAIRGSEGLYEQYF
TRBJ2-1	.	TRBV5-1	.	TGCGCCAGCAGCTACAGGGTGAATGAGCAGTTCTTC	CASSYRVNEQFF
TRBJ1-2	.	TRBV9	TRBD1	TGTGCCAGCAGCGTACAGAGTCTTGGTAGGGACAGGCTAACCTACACCTTC	CASSVQSLGRDRLTYTF
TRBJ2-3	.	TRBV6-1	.	TGTGCCAGCAGTGAAAGCCCAGATACGCAGTATTTT	CASSESPDTQYF
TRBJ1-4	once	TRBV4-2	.	TGTGCCAGCAGCCAAGCGGGGTTTGAAAAACTGTTTTTT	CASSQAGFEKLFF
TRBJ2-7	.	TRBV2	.	TGTGCCAGCGGAGACAGCTACGAGCAGTACTTC	CASGDSYEQYF
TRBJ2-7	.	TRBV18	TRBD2	TGTGCCAGCTCACCCGGGACTACATCCTACGAGCAGTACTTC	CASSPGTTSYEQYF
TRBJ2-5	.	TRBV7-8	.	TGTGCCAGCAGCTTAACGCTTGCAGACCAAGAGACCCAGTACTTC	CASSLTLADQETQYF
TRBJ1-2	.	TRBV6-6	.	TGTGCCAGCAGCCAGGAAGGTGGCAGCTATGGCTACACCTTC	CASSQEGGSYGYTF
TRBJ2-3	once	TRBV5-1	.	TGCGCCAGCAGCTTGGGAGGTACAGATACGCAGTATTTT	CASSLGGTDTQYF
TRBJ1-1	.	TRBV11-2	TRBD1	TGTGCCAGCAGCTTAATCGACAGGGGGTACACTGAAGCTTTCTTT	CASSLIDRGYTEAFF
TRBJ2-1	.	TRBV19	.	TGTGCCAGTAGTACTTCCAGCTACAATGAGCAGTTCTTC	CASSTSSYNEQFF
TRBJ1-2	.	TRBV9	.	TGTGCCAGCAGCGTAGCTCCCGGGACTAGTACTGTCTATGGCTACACCTTC	CASSVAPGTSTVYGYTF
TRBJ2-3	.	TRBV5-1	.	TGCGCCAGCAGCTTGGACGGGTCCACAGATACGCAGTATTTT	CASSLDGSTDTQYF
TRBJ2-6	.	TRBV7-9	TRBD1	TGTGCCAGCAGCCAGGGACAGGGAGGTTTGGTTGGGGCCAACGTCCTGACTTTC	CASSQGQGGLVGANVLTF
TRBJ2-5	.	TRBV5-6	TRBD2	TGTGCCAGCAGCAGTAGCGGGGCTCAAGAGACCCAGTACTTC	CASSSSGAQETQYF
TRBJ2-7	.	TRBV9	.	TGTGCCAGCAGCGAAAGGGGCGGCGAGCAGTACTTC	CASSERGGEQYF
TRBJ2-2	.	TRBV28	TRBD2	TGTGCCAGCACTTTGGGGGGAGCGGGAGGTCGGACCGGGGAGCTGTTTTTT	CASTLGGAGGRTGELFF
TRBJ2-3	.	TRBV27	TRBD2	TGTGCCAGCAGTACCGAAGCGGGAGGTTTCGCAGATACGCAGTATTTT	CASSTEAGGFADTQYF
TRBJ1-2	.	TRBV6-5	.	TGTGCCAGCAGTTACTCGGGACTGGGGGGCTACACCTTC	CASSYSGLGGYTF
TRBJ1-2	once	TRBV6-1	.	TGTGCCAGCAGTGAAGAATCTAGTGATGGCTACACCTTC	CASSEESSDGYTF
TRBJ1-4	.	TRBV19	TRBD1	TGTGCCAGTAGAGAACCAACAGGGGTTGGTGAAAAACTGTTTTTT	CASREPTGVGEKLFF
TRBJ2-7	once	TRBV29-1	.	TGCAGCGCTGCAGTCCATTACGAGCAGTACTTC	CSAAVHYEQYF
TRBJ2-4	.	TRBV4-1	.	TGCGCCAGCAGCCAAGATTCGCCGCAGGGGAAGGTGGCCAAAAACATTCAGTACTTC	CASSQDSPQGKVAKNIQYF
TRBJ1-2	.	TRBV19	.	TGTGCCAGTAGCCCCCTGGGCGGCGAAGCGGGCTATGGCTACACCTTC	CASSPLGGEAGYGYTF
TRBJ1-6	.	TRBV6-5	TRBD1	TGTGCCAGCAGTCGAGACAGGGGGCGTAATTCACCCCTCCACTTT	CASSRDRGRNSPLHF
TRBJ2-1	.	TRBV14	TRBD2	TGTGCCAGCAGCCAAACCGGGACTAGCATCTACAATGAGCAGTTCTTC	CASSQTGTSIYNEQFF
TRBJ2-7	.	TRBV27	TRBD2	TGTGCCAGCAGTTTCGGGAGGAGCTCCTACGAGCAGTACTTC	CASSFGRSSYEQYF
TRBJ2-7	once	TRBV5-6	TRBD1	TGTGCCAGCAGCTTTGGAGGGACAGGTTCCTACGAGCAGTACTTC	CASSFGGTGSYEQYF
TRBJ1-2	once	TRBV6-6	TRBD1	TGTGCAGCCGGGCAGGGGGCCCAGTATGGCTACACCTTC	CAAGQGAQYGYTF
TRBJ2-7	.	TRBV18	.	TGTGCCAGCTCACCATCCGGGGTCTCCTACGAGCAGTACTTC	CASSPSGVSYEQYF
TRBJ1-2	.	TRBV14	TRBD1	TGTGCCAGCAGCCAAGCTCGGACAGGGGGCACGAGTGGCTACACCTTC	CASSQARTGGTSGYTF
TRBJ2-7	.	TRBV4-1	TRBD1	TGCGCCAGCAGCCAAGATGAGGGGGCTGCCTACGAGCAGTACTTC	CASSQDEGAAYEQYF
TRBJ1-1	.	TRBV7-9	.	TGTGCCAGCCTAGGCCGGAATTTGAACACTGAAGCTTTCTTT	CASLGRNLNTEAFF
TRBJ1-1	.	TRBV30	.	TGTGCCTGGAGTGTACAGGGGAACACTGAAGCTTTCTTT	CAWSVQGNTEAFF
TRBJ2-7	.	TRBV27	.	TGTGCCAGCAGTTTATCCAACAGAGCCTACGAGCAGTACTTC	CASSLSNRAYEQYF
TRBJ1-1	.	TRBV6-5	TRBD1	TGTGCCAGCGTAGGGGGCATGGGGATCACTGAAGCTTTCTTT	CASVGGMGITEAFF
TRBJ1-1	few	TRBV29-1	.	TGCAGCGTAGTAACTTTGGACAAGAACACTGAAGCTTTCTTT	CSVVTLDKNTEAFF
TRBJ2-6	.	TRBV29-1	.	TGCAGCGTTGAAGTTTACCAGGGTTCTGGGGCCAACGTCCTGACTTTC	CSVEVYQGSGANVLTF
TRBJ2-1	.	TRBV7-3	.	TGTGCCAGCAGCGCCGGGGGGCGAATAGTAAATGAGCAGTTCTTC	CASSAGGRIVNEQFF
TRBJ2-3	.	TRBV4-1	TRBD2	TGCGCCAGCAGCCAAGATCGTACCGGGACTAGCTCTTCAGTGGGCACAGATACGCAGTATTTT	CASSQDRTGTSSSVGTDTQYF
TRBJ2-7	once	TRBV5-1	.	TGCGCCAGCAGCTTCTTAATGGCTTCAGACGAGCAGTACTTC	CASSFLMASDEQYF
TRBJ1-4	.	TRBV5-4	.	TGTGCCAGCAGCCTTGGAGGGGTTCGCGAAAAACTGTTTTTT	CASSLGGVREKLFF
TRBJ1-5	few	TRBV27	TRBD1	TGTGCCAGCAGTAACCTGGGACAGGGCGATCAGCCCCAGCATTTT	CASSNLGQGDQPQHF
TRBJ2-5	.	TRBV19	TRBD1	TGTGCCAGTAGTATGACAGGGGACCAAGAGACCCAGTACTTC	CASSMTGDQETQYF
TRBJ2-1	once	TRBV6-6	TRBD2	TGTGCCAGCAGCCGAGAGGGGCGGGGGGGTACCAATGAGCAGTTCTTC	CASSREGRGGTNEQFF
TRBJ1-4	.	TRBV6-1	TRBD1	TGTGCCAGCAGGCCACAGGGGACCTTTAATGAAAAACTGTTTTTT	CASRPQGTFNEKLFF
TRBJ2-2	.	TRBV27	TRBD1	TGTGCCAGCAGTTTGTTTGGGACAGGGCCCACCGGGGAGCTGTTTTTT	CASSLFGTGPTGELFF